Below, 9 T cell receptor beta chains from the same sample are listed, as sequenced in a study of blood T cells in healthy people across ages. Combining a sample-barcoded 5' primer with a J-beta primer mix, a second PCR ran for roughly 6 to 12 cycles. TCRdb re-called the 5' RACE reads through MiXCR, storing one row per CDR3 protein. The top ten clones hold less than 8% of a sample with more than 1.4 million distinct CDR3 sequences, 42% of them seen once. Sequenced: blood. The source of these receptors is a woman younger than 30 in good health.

The CDR3 spells CSAPRGGPNYEQYF. Here the CDR3 DNA reads TGCAGTGCTCCCCGAGGGGGGCCGAACTACGAGCAGTACTTC. This chain links TRBV20-1 with TRBJ2-7, with D perhaps being TRBD1 or TRBD2 (6 bases each). The germline CDR1 and CDR2 sequences are DFQATT and SNEGSKA (reference sequence). V was trimmed by 5 bases and J by 3 bases, leaving 17 bases between them. CDR3 length: 14 amino acids.

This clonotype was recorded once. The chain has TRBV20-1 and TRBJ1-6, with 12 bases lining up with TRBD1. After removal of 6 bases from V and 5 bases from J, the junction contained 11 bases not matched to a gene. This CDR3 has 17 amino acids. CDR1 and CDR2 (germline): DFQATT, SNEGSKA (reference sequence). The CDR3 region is CSAQPGQGARHNSPLHF. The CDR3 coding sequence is TGCAGTGCACAGCCGGGACAGGGGGCTCGGCATAATTCACCCCTCCACTTT.

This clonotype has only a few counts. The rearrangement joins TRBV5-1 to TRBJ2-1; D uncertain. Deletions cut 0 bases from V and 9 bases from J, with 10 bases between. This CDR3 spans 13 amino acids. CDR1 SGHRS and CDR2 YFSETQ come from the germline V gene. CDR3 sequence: CASSLGYGTEQFF. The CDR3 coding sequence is TGCGCCAGCAGCTTGGGTTATGGTACTGAGCAGTTCTTC.

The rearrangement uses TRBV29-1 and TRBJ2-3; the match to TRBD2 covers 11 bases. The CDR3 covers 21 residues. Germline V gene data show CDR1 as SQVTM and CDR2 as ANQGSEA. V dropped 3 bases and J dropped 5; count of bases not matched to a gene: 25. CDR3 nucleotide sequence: TGCAGCGTTGATGGGGACCTGACTAGCGGGGATACCTTCATCGGGGTAGATACGCAGTATTTT. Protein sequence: CSVDGDLTSGDTFIGVDTQYF.

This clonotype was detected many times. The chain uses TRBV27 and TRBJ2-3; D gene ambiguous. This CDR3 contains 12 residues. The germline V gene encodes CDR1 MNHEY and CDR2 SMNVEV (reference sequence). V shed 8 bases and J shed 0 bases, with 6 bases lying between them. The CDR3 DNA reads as TGTGCCAGCGGTTCAAGCACAGATACGCAGTATTTT. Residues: CASGSSTDTQYF.

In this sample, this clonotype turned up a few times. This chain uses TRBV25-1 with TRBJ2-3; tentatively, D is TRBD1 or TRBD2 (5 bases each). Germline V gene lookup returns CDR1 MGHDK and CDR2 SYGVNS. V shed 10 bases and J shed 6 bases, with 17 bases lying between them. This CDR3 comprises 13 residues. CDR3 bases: TGTGCCACTACAGGCCTAGCAGCTGATACGCAGTATTTT. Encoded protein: CATTGLAADTQYF.

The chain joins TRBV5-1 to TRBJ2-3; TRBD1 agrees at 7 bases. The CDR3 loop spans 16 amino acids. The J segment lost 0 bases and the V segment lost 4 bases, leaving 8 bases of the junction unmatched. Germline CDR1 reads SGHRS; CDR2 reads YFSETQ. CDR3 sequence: CASSLQSTGSTDTQYF. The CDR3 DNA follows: TGCGCCAGCAGCCTCCAATCGACAGGGAGCACAGATACGCAGTATTTT.

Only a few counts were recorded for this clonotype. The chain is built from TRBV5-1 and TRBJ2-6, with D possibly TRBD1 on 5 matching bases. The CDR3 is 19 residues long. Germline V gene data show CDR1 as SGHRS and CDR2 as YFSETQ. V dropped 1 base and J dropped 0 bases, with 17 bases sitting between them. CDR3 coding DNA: TGCGCCAGCAGCTTGAAGGTTGGAGCAGGGTTCTCTGGGGCCAACGTCCTGACTTTC. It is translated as CASSLKVGAGFSGANVLTF.

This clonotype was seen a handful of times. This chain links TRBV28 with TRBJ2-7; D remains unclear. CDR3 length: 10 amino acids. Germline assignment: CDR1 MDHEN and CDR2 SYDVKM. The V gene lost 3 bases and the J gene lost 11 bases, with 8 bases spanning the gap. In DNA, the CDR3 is TGTGCCAGCAGTTTCGGAGTCAAGTACTTC. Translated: CASSFGVKYF.